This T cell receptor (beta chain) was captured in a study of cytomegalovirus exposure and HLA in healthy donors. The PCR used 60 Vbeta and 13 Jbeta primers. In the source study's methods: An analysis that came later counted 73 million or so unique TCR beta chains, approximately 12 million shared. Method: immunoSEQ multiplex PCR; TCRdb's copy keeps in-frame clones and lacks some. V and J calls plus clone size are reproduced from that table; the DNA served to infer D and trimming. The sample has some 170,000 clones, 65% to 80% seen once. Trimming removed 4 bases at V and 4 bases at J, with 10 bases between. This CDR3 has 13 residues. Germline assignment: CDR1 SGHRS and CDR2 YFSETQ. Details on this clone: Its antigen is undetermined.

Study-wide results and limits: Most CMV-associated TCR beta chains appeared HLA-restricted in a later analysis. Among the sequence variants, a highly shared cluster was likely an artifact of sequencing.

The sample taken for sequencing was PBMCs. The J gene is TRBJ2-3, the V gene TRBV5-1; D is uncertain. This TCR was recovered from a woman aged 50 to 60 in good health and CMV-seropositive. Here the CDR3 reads CASSGPPADTQYF. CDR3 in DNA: TGCGCCAGCAGCGGCCCCCCCGCAGATACGCAGTATTTT.